This T cell receptor (beta chain) is drawn from a study of T cell responses to AZD1222 COVID-19 vaccine. This clone was counted once. Germline-derived CDR1 and CDR2 are SGHDN and FVKESK. The length of the CDR3 is 16 residues. Between the trimmed V and J ends, which lost 5 bases and 6 bases, there was a span of 17 bases. Sequencing was performed with immunoSEQ multiplex PCR; in TCRdb, only in-frame clones are kept and a portion is missing. The table includes 150,000 to 160,000 clones, 75% to 95% detected once. This sequence joins TRBV14 and TRBJ1-6; D uncertain. The clonotype was recovered from an adult in good health. Here the sequenced sample was peripheral blood, taken on day 0 of AZD1222 vaccination. The CDR3: CASSAKTSARNSPLHF. In DNA form, the CDR3 reads TGTGCCAGCAGCGCCAAAACGTCCGCCCGTAATTCACCCCTCCACTTT.